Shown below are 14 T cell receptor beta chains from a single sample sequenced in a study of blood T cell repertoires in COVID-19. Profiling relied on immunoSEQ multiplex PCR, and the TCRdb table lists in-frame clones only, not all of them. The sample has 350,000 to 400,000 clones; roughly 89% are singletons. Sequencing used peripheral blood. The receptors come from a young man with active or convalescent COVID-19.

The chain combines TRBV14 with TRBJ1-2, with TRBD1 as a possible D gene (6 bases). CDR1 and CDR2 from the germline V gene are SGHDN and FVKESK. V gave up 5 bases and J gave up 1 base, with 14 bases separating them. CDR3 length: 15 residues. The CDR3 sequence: CASSGQSLNNYGYTF. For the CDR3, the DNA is TGTGCCAGCAGCGGACAGTCCCTCAATAACTATGGCTACACCTTC. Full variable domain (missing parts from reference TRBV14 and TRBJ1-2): EAGVTQFPSHSVIEKGQTVTLRCDPISGHDNLYWYRRVMGKEIKFLLHFVKESKQDESGMPNNRFLAERTGGTYSTLKVQPAELEDSGVYFCASSGQSLNNYGYTFGSGTRLTVV.

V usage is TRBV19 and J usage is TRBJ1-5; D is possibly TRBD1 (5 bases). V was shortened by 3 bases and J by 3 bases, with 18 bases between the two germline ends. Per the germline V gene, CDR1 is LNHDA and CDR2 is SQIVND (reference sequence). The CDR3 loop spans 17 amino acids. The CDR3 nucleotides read TGTGCCAGTAGTATCCGGACACCAACAATGTTCAATCAGCCCCAGCATTTT. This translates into CASSIRTPTMFNQPQHF.

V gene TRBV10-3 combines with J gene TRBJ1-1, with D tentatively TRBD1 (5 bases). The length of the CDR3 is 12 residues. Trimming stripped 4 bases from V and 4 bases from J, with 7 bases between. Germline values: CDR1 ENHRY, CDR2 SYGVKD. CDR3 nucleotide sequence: TGTGCCATCAGTGTTGGGGCCACTGAAGCTTTCTTT. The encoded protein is CAISVGATEAFF.

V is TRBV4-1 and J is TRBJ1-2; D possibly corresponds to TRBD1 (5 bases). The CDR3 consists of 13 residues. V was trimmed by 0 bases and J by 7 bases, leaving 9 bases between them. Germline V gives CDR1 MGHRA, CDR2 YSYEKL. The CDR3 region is CASSQEGGSGYTF. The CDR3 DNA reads TGCGCCAGCAGCCAAGAGGGGGGGAGTGGCTACACCTTC.

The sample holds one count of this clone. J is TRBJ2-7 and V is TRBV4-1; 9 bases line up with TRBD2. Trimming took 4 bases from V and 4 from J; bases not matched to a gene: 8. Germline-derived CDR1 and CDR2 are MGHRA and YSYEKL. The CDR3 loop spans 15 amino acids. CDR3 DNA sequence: TGCGCCAGCAGCCTTGGTGGTAGCGGGAGTTACGAGCAGTACTTC. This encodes CASSLGGSGSYEQYF.

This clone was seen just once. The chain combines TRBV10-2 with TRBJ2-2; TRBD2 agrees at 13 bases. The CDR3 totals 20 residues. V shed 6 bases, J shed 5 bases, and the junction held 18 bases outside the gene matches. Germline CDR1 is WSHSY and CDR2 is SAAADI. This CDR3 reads CASRREPGLAGLLGTGELFF. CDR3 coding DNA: TGCGCCAGCAGGAGGGAACCGGGACTAGCGGGACTTCTGGGTACCGGGGAGCTGTTTTTT.

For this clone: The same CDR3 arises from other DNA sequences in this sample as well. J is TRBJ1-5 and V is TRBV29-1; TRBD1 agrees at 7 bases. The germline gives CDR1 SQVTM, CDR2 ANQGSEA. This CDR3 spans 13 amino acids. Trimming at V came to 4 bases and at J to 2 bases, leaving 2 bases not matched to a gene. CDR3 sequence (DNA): TGCAGCGTTGTTGACAGGGGCAATCAGCCCCAGCATTTT. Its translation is CSVVDRGNQPQHF. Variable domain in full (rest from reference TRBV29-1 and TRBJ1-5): SAVISQKPSRDICQRGTSLTIQCQVDSQVTMMFWYRQQPGQSLTLIATANQGSEATYESGFVIDKFPISRPNLTFSTLTVSNMSPEDSSIYLCSVVDRGNQPQHFGDGTRLSIL.

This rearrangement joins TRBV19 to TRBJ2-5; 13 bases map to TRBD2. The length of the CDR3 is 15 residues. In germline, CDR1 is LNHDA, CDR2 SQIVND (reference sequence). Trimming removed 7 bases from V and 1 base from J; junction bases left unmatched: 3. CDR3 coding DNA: TGTGCCAGTAAGACTAGCGGGGGGATCCAAGAGACCCAGTACTTC. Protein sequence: CASKTSGGIQETQYF.

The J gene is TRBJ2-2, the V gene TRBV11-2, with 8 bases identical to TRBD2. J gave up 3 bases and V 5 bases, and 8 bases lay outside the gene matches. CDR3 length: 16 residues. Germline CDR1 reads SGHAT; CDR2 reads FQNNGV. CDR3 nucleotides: TGTGCCAGCAGCCCCACTAGCGGAGATTACACCGGGGAGCTGTTTTTT. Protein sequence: CASSPTSGDYTGELFF.

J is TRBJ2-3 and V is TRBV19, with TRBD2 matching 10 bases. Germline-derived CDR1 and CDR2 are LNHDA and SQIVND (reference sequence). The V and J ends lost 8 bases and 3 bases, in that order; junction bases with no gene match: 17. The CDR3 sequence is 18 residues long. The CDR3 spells CASGWQGLKRGGTDTQYF. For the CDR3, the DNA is TGTGCCAGTGGATGGCAGGGACTAAAGCGGGGGGGGACAGATACGCAGTATTTT.

The CDR3 loop reads CARREGESSQPQHF. DNA for the CDR3: TGTGCCAGAAGGGAGGGGGAATCGAGTCAGCCCCAGCATTTT. V and J are TRBV25-1 and TRBJ1-5, with D possibly being TRBD1 (6 bases). V shed 9 bases and J shed 6 bases, with 18 bases lying between them. Germline V gene data show CDR1 as MGHDK and CDR2 as SYGVNS. This CDR3 spans 14 amino acids.

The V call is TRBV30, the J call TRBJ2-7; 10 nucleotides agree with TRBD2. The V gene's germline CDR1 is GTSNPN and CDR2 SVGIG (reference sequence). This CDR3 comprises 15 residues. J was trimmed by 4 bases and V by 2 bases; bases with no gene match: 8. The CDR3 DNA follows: TGTGCCTGGAGTTCCCCCGGACTAGCGGCTTACGAGCAGTACTTC. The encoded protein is CAWSSPGLAAYEQYF.

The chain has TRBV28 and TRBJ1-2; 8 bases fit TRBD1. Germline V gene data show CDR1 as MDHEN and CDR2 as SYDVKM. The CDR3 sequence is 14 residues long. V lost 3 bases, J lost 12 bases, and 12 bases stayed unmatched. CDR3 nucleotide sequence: TGTGCCAGCAGTTTTATGGGACAGGCTACGATTCACACCTTC. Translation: CASSFMGQATIHTF.

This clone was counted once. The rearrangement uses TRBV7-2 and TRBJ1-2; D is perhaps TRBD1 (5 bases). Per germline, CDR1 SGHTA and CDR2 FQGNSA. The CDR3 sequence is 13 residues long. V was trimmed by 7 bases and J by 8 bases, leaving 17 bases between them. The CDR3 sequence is CASITNGGRGYTF. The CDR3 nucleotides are TGTGCCAGCATCACCAACGGGGGGAGGGGCTACACCTTC.